This T cell receptor (beta chain) was sequenced for a study of blood T cell repertoires in COVID-19. Study-level background: COVID-19 samples collected from the United States, Italy and Spain covered acute and convalescent phases.

Trimming at V came to 6 bases and at J to 10 bases, leaving 6 bases not matched to a gene. From germline, CDR1 is MNHEY and CDR2 SMNVEV (reference sequence). This CDR3 is 13 amino acids long. Enrolled through a virtual design, the participants were between roughly 18 and 95 years of age and came from some 26 US areas. Two negative PCRs, clearance, or symptom resolution were required of recovered Cohort 3 donors. TCRdb's table, derived via immunoSEQ multiplex PCR, lists solely in-frame clones and lacks some. The sample holds 250,000 to 300,000 clones, around 90% seen once. This chain links TRBV27 with TRBJ1-6; 7 nucleotides agree with TRBD1. The sequencing sample was made of PBMCs or T cells enriched from blood (not recorded which). The TCR sequence derives from a woman aged 25 to 45 who had recovered from COVID-19. CDR3 nucleotide sequence: TGTGCCAGCAGGCAGACAGGGTCATCACCCCTCCACTTT. It codes for CASRQTGSSPLHF.